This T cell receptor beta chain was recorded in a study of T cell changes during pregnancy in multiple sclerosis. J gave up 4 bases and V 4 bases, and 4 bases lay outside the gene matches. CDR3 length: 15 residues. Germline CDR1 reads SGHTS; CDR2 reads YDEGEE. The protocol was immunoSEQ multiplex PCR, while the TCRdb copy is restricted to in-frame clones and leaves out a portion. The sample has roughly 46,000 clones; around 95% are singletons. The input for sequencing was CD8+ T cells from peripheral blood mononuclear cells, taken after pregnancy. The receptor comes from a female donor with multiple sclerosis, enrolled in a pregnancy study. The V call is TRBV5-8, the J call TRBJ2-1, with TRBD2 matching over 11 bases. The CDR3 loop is CASSTRLAGYNEQFF. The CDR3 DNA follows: TGTGCCAGCAGCACCCGACTAGCGGGGTACAATGAGCAGTTCTTC.